This is a list of T cell receptor beta chains from one sample in a study of blood T cell repertoires in COVID-19. Sequencing used immunoSEQ multiplex PCR; TCRdb keeps in-frame clones, though not all of them. The sample lists about 190,000 clones, about 83% occurring once. Sequencing was carried out using PBMCs or T cells enriched from blood (not recorded which). These receptors all stem from a woman in her twenties or thirties who had recovered from COVID-19. The CDR3 runs from the conserved cysteine through the conserved F or W. The order of the fields is V gene, J gene, CDR3 protein.

TRBV14	TRBJ2-2	CASSSGTRNTGELFF
TRBV28	TRBJ2-2	CASSSLTGELFF
TRBV3-1/TRBV3-2	TRBJ2-5	CASSQVSGETQYF
TRBV6-5	TRBJ2-7	CASSLRDRGVYEQYF
TRBV6-1	TRBJ2-7	CASSENPDAGYEQYF
TRBV5-6	TRBJ1-2	CASSLSPGARYGYTF
TRBV5-1	TRBJ2-7	CASSALDLAGRNEQYF
TRBV9	TRBJ2-2	CASSVGTGPNTGELFF
TRBV9	TRBJ2-7	CASSPRLAGLYEQYF
TRBV18	TRBJ2-7	CASSSQQGTYEQYF
TRBV28	TRBJ1-6	CASSLRDNSPLHF
TRBV5-6	TRBJ1-1	CASSRPGQNTEAFF
TRBV30	TRBJ2-1	CVGGAYNEQFF
TRBV7-9	TRBJ1-6	CASSLPRGNSPLHF